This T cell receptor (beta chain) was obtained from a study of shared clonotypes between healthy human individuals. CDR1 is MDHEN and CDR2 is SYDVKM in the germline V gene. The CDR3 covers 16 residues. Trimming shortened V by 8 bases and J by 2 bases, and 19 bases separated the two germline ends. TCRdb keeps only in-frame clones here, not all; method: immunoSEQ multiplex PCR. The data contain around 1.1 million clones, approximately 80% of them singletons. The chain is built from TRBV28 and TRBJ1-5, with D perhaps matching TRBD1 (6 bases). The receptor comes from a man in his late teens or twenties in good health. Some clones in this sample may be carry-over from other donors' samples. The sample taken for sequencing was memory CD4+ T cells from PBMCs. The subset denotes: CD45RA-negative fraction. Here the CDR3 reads CASLANDRFGNQPQHF. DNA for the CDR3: TGTGCCAGCCTGGCCAATGACAGGTTCGGCAATCAGCCCCAGCATTTT.